This is a list of T cell receptor beta chains from one sample in a study of technical replicates of blood from a few donors. Data came from immunoSEQ multiplex PCR; TCRdb stores just in-frame clones and leaves some out. The repertoire holds some 80,000 clones, with approximately 96% as singletons. The specimen was T cells isolated from PBMCs. These receptors all come from a human donor in good health. Both conserved end residues are part of each CDR3. The D gene is left open where the match is weak. Clone size is not always given. Where it is, it says once, few, many or a class for expanded clones.

TRBV28	NA	14	NA	TRBJ2-5	CASSSPGVQETQYF	TGTGCCAGCAGTTCCCCGGGAGTCCAAGAGACCCAGTACTTC
TRBV5-1	NA	16	NA	TRBJ2-1	CASSLGYRSEGNEQFF	TGCGCCAGCAGCTTGGGTTACCGTAGTGAGGGCAATGAGCAGTTCTTC
TRBV5-1	TRBD2	18	NA	TRBJ2-7	CASSFTRQRLAGPYEQYF	TGCGCCAGCAGCTTTACGAGACAGCGACTAGCGGGCCCCTACGAGCAGTACTTC
TRBV6-4	NA	13	NA	TRBJ1-6	CASSNSNNSPLHF	TGTGCCAGCTCTAACAGCAATAATTCACCCCTCCACTTT
TRBV4-1	NA	13	NA	TRBJ2-7	CASSQDPLYEQYF	TGCGCCAGCAGCCAAGACCCCCTCTACGAGCAGTACTTC
TRBV6-5	TRBD2	13	once	TRBJ2-2	CASTRGGTGELFF	TGTGCCAGCACCCGGGGGGGGACCGGGGAGCTGTTTTTT
TRBV18	TRBD1	15	NA	TRBJ1-4	CASSPLEGAREKLFF	TGTGCCAGCTCACCACTGGAGGGGGCAAGGGAAAAACTGTTTTTT
TRBV7-6	NA	14	NA	TRBJ2-7	CASSYGGGGVEQYF	TGTGCCAGCAGCTACGGCGGAGGGGGCGTCGAGCAGTACTTC
TRBV10-1	TRBD1	15	NA	TRBJ1-3	CASSAGQGSGNTIYF	TGCGCCAGCAGTGCCGGACAGGGCTCTGGAAACACCATATATTTT
TRBV29-1	TRBD2	14	NA	TRBJ2-7	CSVESSGRPYEQYF	TGCAGCGTTGAGTCTAGCGGGAGACCCTACGAGCAGTACTTC
TRBV2	NA	12	few	TRBJ1-2	CASTVDYYGYTF	TGTGCCAGCACGGTGGACTACTATGGCTACACCTTC
TRBV2	TRBD1	15	NA	TRBJ1-4	CASRGTTGGREKLFF	TGTGCCAGCAGGGGGACCACAGGGGGCCGGGAAAAACTGTTTTTT
TRBV10-3	TRBD2	17	NA	TRBJ2-1	CAITPLRSGGAMNEQFF	TGTGCCATCACTCCATTACGCAGCGGGGGGGCCATGAATGAGCAGTTCTTC
TRBV11-2	NA	15	NA	TRBJ2-1	CASSLVGGPYNEQFF	TGTGCCAGCAGCTTAGTAGGGGGACCCTACAATGAGCAGTTCTTC
TRBV11-2	NA	15	NA	TRBJ2-5	CASSLVPDSLETQYF	TGTGCCAGCAGCTTAGTACCGGACAGTTTAGAGACCCAGTACTTC
TRBV5-8	TRBD2	16	NA	TRBJ2-7	CASSKGLAGVLDEQYF	TGTGCCAGCAGCAAGGGACTAGCGGGGGTCCTGGACGAGCAGTACTTC